In its sample, the clone carrying this T cell receptor (beta chain) was seen many times. Antigen unknown. Per germline, CDR1 SGHAT and CDR2 FQNNGV. The length of the CDR3 is 14 residues. Trimming removed 5 bases from V and 0 bases from J, with 11 bases in between. TCR beta CDR3 regions were amplified from RNA. HTBI primers were employed in a first-round RT-PCR of the TCR CDR3. TCRdb itself ran the multiplex PCR reads through MiXCR, one entry per CDR3 protein. The profile shows 500,000 to 700,000 distinct CDR3 sequences, over 15% of them singletons. The data belong to a study of T cells in Graves' hyperthyroidism and ophthalmopathy. Study observations and caveats: Model predictions of ophthalmopathy came a median approximately 6.5 months before onset. A 13 V-J signature model discriminated ophthalmopathy versus stable hyperthyroidism.

Patients with uncontrolled infections, other autoimmune diseases, pregnancy or lactation were excluded. The TCR originated in a woman under 30 with Graves' hyperthyroidism. The chain joins TRBV11-2 to TRBJ2-7; D ambiguous. Source material: blood. Written as DNA, the CDR3 is TGTGCCAGCAGCACCCCAGGCTTCTCCTACGAGCAGTACTTC. It encodes CASSTPGFSYEQYF.